This paragraph covers one TCR beta chain sequence. Its antigen is not identified. The data derive from a study of shared clonotypes between healthy human individuals. Study in general: In total, the donors were a couple of women and a few men aged 18 to 49.

Study-wide results and caveats: Clonotype sharing across several donors was observed for about 5.2% of naive CD4 clonotypes.

A split of CD4+ cells into CD45RA+ naive and CD45RA-negative memory subsets was performed. Some clones are missing from TCRdb's copy, which holds only in-frame ones; the method was immunoSEQ multiplex PCR. The table lists some 2,100,000 clones, approximately 96% of them singletons. This TCR derives from a man aged 18 to 29 in good health. The sequenced sample was naive CD4+ T cells sorted from blood. Noted subset: CD45RA+ positively selected.

The CDR3 coding sequence is TGTGCCAGCAGTAGTACAGGGTACGGAACCTACGAGCAGTACTTC. Protein product: CASSSTGYGTYEQYF. J is TRBJ2-7 and V is TRBV6-5; a possible D gene is TRBD1 (6 bases). V was trimmed by 5 bases and J by 2 bases, leaving 16 bases between them. CDR1 MNHEY and CDR2 SVGAGI come from the germline V gene. CDR3 length equals 15 residues.